What follows is one T cell receptor beta chain and its context. Its antigen remains unidentified. This record belongs to a study of graft-versus-host responses after intestinal transplantation. Study in general: Transplants given to recipients were multivisceral, liver-intestinal, or isolated intestinal. Once they had received anti-thymocyte globulin induction, all recipients took tacrolimus and steroids for approximately 3 years. Findings of the study overall: Early HvG declines after transplant were associated with peak circulating GvH clone levels. Individuals carrying graft-donor T cell macrochimerism showed high graft-versus-host to host-versus-graft clonal ratios in allografts.

The CDR3 has 17 residues. Produced via immunoSEQ multiplex PCR; TCRdb's table is partial and in-frame only. The table has some 150,000 clones, about nine tenths seen once. The receptor's source is a human donor who received an intestinal transplant. The input for sequencing was unstimulated CD4+ T cells sorted from spleen or lymph node cells, taken before intestinal transplant. This chain links TRBV1 with TRBJ1-2. TRBV1 is a recognized pseudogene. The CDR3: CTSSQAWPAPGRYGYTF. The CDR3 region has the DNA TGCACCAGCAGCCAAGCCTGGCCAGCCCCCGGTAGGTATGGCTACACCTTC.